This TCR beta chain originates from a study of T cells in narcolepsy. V lost 6 bases and J 3 bases, leaving 11 bases between the germline ends. CDR1 is MNHNY, CDR2 SVGAGI, per germline (reference sequence). The CDR3 is made up of 13 amino acids. A note on this clone: As yet, its antigen is unknown.

Study results and limitations: Some memory CD4+ repertoires had no autoreactive clone sequences. Autoreactive HCRT-specific and TRIB2-specific clonotypes were marked in same-patient CSF-versus-blood CD4+ comparisons. Autoreactive clonotypes reportedly recurred in blood of same and different patients, not controls.

Libraries were prepared by immunoSEQ multiplex PCR; TCRdb keeps only in-frame clonotypes and omits some of them. The repertoire has tens of thousands of clones, around 87% of them found once; the top ten carry approximately 0.9%. The sample comprised memory (CD45RA-) CD4+ T cells from blood. The TCR was taken from a human donor in good health. The rearrangement links TRBV6-6 to TRBJ1-2; D is unclear. CDR3 sequence (DNA): TGTGCCAGCAGGCAAACAGTCGACTATGGCTACACCTTC. Translating it yields CASRQTVDYGYTF.